This T cell receptor beta chain originates from a study of blood T cell repertoires in COVID-19. Whole-study context: Collection of acute and convalescent COVID-19 samples took place in the United States, Italy and Spain.

Residents of about 25 US areas, aged about 18 to 95 years, made up the participants. Trimming removed 2 bases from V and 7 bases from J; junction bases left unmatched: 9. The CDR3 loop spans 15 amino acids. In germline, CDR1 is SEHNR, CDR2 FQNEAQ (reference sequence). As handled by the study authors: Amplification of reference gene primers provided the estimated nucleated cell counts. Libraries were prepared by immunoSEQ multiplex PCR; TCRdb keeps only in-frame clonotypes and omits some of them. The DNA gave D and trimming, while V, J and clone size come from that table. The sample consists of some 270,000 clones, more than 85% of them appearing once.

The sample comprised PBMCs or T cells enriched from blood (not recorded which). This rearrangement joins TRBV7-9 to TRBJ1-2; the match to TRBD1 covers 8 bases. The clonotype originates from a man in his forties or fifties who had been exposed to COVID-19. The CDR3, as DNA: TGTGCCAGCAGCTTATATGGTTTAACAGGGGGTGGCTACACCTTC. Translating it yields CASSLYGLTGGGYTF.